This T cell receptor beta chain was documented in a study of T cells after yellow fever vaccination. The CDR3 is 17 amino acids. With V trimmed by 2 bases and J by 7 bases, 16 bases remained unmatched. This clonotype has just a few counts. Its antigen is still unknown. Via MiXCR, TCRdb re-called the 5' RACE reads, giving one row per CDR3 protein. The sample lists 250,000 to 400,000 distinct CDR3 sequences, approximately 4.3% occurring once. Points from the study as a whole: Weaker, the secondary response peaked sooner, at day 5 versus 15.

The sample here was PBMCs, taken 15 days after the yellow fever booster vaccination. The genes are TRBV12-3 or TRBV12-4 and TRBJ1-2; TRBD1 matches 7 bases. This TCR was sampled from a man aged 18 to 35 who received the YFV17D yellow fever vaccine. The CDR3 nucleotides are TGTGCCAGCAGTTTATCCTACAGGGGCGGGAAAGATGGTGGCTACACCTTC. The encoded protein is CASSLSYRGGKDGGYTF.